This TCR beta chain came from a study of technical replicates of blood from a few donors. TCRdb's copy holds only in-frame clones and misses some; the assay was immunoSEQ multiplex PCR. The sample has 74,000 or so clones; roughly 96% are singletons. This CDR3 is 14 amino acids long. V gave up 8 bases and J gave up 8 bases; unmatched junction bases: 11. Germline CDR1 and CDR2: MNHEY and SVGAGI. This receptor was taken from a human donor in good health. Material: T cells isolated from PBMCs. J is TRBJ1-4 and V is TRBV6-5, with 7 bases that match TRBD1. The CDR3 reads CASYRDSLNEKLFF. CDR3 in DNA: TGTGCCAGCTACCGGGACAGCCTAAACGAAAAACTGTTTTTT.